One T cell receptor (beta chain) is described in this entry. Here immunoSEQ multiplex PCR was the method, and the copy in TCRdb shows in-frame clones only, minus some. The sample contains 360,000 or so clones, almost 90% of which appear only once. The sample is drawn from a study of blood T cell repertoires in COVID-19. Losses at the gene ends were 2 bases for V and 6 bases for J; bases not matched to a gene: 11. This CDR3 has 16 residues. Germline-derived CDR1 and CDR2 are SGHDN and FVKESK. This chain connects TRBV14 to TRBJ2-3, with TRBD2 matching over 7 bases. This clonotype was obtained from a man between 18 and 35 years old with active or convalescent COVID-19. Sample: peripheral blood. CDR3 amino acids: CASSQLWVAGVDTQYF. The CDR3 DNA follows: TGTGCCAGCAGCCAATTGTGGGTAGCGGGTGTGGATACGCAGTATTTT.